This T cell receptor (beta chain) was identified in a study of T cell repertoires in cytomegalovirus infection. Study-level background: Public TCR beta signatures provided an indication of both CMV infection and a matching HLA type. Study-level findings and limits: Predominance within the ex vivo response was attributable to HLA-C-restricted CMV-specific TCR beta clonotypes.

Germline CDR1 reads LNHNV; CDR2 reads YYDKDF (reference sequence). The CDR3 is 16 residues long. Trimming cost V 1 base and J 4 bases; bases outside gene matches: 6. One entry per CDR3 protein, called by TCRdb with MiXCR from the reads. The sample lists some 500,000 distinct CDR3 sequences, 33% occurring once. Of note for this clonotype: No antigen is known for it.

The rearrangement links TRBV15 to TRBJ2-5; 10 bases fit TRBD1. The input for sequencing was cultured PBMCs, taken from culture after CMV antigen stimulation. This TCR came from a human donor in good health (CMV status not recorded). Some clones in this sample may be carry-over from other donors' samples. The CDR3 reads CATSRGQGARGETQYF. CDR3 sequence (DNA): TGTGCCACCAGCAGAGGACAGGGGGCACGGGGAGAGACCCAGTACTTC.